This entry concerns a single T cell receptor (beta chain). The sample belongs to a study of blood T cell repertoires in COVID-19. Study at large: Whether acute or convalescent, the COVID-19 samples came from the United States, Italy and Spain.

The data were produced by immunoSEQ multiplex PCR, yet TCRdb's version contains in-frame clones alone and is incomplete. The sample gives around 130,000 clones, roughly 79% of which show up once; about 10% is in the top ten. Trimming shortened V by 1 base and J by 4 bases, and 11 bases separated the two germline ends. The CDR3 consists of 14 residues. From germline, CDR1 is SGHVS and CDR2 FNYEAQ. The sample was peripheral blood. This receptor was identified in a human donor in a cohort sampled during active COVID-19. The chain carries TRBV7-6 and TRBJ2-7; the D gene is possibly TRBD1 (6 bases). CDR3 sequence reads: CASSLDPTGYEQYF. The CDR3 DNA reads as TGTGCCAGCAGCTTAGATCCCACAGGGTACGAGCAGTACTTC.